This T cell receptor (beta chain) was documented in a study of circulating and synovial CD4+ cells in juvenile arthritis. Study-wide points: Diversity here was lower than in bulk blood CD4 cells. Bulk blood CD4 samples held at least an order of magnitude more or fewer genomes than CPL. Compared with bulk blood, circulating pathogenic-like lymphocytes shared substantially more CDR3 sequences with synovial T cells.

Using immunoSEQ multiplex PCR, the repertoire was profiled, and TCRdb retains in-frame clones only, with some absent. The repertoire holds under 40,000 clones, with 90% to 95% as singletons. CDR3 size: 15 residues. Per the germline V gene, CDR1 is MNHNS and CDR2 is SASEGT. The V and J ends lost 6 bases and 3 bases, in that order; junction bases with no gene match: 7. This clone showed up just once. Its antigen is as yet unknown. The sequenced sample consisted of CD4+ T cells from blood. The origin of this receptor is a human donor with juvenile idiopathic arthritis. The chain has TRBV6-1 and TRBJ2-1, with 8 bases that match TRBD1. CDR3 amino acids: CASSITGQVYNEQFF. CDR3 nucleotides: TGTGCCAGCAGCATAACGGGACAGGTCTACAATGAGCAGTTCTTC.